One T cell receptor (beta chain) is described in this entry. This sample was included in a study of control samples from healthy donors and cancer patients. Data came from immunoSEQ multiplex PCR; TCRdb stores just in-frame clones and leaves some out. Altogether some 130,000 clones are present, about 87% being singletons, with the ten largest covering 3% to 4%. V was pared by 5 bases and J by 2 bases, with 12 bases between. The germline CDR1 and CDR2 sequences are MRHNA and SNTAGT. The CDR3 sequence is 14 residues long. The chain employs TRBV6-4 and TRBJ1-1; D is perhaps TRBD1 (6 bases). The sequencing sample was made of blood. The TCR was taken from a man aged 35 to 55 in good health. This CDR3 is CASSSQGGNTEAFF. CDR3 nucleotide sequence: TGTGCCAGCAGTTCACAGGGAGGTAACACTGAAGCTTTCTTT.